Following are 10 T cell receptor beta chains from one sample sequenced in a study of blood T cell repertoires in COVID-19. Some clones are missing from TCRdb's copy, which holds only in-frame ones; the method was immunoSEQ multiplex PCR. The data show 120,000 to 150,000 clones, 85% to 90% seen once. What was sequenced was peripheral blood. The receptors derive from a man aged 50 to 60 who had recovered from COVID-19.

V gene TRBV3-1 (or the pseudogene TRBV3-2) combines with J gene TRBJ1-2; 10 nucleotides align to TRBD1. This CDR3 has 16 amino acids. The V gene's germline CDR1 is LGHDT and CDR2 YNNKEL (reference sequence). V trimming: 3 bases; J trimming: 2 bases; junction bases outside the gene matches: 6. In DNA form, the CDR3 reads TGTGCCAGCAGCCAGGATGACAGGGGGCGGAACTATGGCTACACCTTC. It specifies CASSQDDRGRNYGYTF.

The chain's CDR3 is CASSLTGGEGYGYTF. In DNA, the CDR3 is TGTGCCAGCAGCTTAACAGGGGGCGAAGGCTATGGCTACACCTTC. The V and J genes are TRBV7-9 and TRBJ1-2; TRBD1 aligns across 9 bases. V was clipped by 2 bases and J by 4 bases; unmatched bases: 5. Germline V CDR1 and CDR2: SEHNR, FQNEAQ (reference sequence). The CDR3 is 15 residues long.

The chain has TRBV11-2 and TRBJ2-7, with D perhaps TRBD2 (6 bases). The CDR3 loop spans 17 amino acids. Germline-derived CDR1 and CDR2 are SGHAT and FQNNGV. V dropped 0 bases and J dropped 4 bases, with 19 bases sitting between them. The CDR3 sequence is CASSLDLGVREIYEQYF. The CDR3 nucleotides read TGTGCCAGCAGCTTAGATCTCGGGGTGCGGGAAATTTACGAGCAGTACTTC.

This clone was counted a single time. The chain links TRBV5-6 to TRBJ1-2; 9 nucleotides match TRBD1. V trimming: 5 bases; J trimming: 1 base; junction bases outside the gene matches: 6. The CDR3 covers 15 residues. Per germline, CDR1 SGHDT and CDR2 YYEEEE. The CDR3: CASRVPGQGNYGYTF. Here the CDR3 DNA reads TGTGCCAGCAGGGTACCGGGACAGGGTAACTATGGCTACACCTTC. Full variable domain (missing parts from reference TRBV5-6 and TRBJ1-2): DAGVTQSPTHLIKTRGQQVTLRCSPKSGHDTVSWYQQALGQGPQFIFQYYEEEERQRGNFPDRFSGHQFPNYSSELNVNALLLGDSALYLCASRVPGQGNYGYTFGSGTRLTVV.

Here the CDR3 DNA reads TGTGCCAGTAGTACCCCGAGACAGCTAAACCCTGTGGAAGCTTTCTTT. Its translation is CASSTPRQLNPVEAFF. J is TRBJ1-1 and V is TRBV19; D is possibly TRBD1 (5 bases). The V end was cut by 4 bases, the J end by 8 bases, with 23 bases between. The length of the CDR3 is 16 residues. Germline V gene lookup returns CDR1 LNHDA and CDR2 SQIVND (reference sequence). The full variable domain, rest sourced from reference TRBV19 and TRBJ1-1, is DGGITQSPKYLFRKEGQNVTLSCEQNLNHDAMYWYRQDPGQGLRLIYYSQIVNDFQKGDIAEGYSVSREKKESFPLTVTSAQKNPTAFYLCASSTPRQLNPVEAFFGQGTRLTVV.

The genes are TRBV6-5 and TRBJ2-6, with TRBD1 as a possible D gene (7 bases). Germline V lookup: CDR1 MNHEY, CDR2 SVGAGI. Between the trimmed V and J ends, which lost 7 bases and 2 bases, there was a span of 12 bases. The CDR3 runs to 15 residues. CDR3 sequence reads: CASTEGATGANVLTF. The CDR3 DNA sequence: TGTGCCAGCACGGAGGGGGCTACTGGGGCCAACGTCCTGACTTTC.

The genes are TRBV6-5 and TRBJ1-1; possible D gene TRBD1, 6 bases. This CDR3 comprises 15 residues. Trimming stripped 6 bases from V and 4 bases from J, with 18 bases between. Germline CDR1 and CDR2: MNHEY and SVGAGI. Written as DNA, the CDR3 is TGTGCCAGCAGACACCTTGGGGGCAGCGGCACTGAAGCTTTCTTT. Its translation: CASRHLGGSGTEAFF.

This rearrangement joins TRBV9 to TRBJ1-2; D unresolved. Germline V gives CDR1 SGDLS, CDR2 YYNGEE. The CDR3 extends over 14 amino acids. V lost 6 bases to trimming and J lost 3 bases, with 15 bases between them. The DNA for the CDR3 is TGTGCCAGCAACCGTAATCCGCAGGACTATGGCTACACCTTC. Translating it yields CASNRNPQDYGYTF.

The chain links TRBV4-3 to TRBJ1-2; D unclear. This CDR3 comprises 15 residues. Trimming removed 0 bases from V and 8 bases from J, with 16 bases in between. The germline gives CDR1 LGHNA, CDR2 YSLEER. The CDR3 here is CASSQDSNGRRGYTF. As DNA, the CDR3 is TGCGCCAGCAGCCAAGATAGCAACGGCCGACGGGGCTACACCTTC.

In DNA form, the CDR3 reads TGTGCTAGTGGTTTGGCTAATCAGCCCCAGCATTTT. Protein sequence: CASGLANQPQHF. The rearrangement links TRBV12-5 to TRBJ1-5; D is uncertain. CDR3 length: 12 amino acids. CDR1 and CDR2 (germline): LGHNT, FRNRAP. The germline V and J ends were trimmed by 1 base and 4 bases, with 2 bases remaining between them.